These T cell receptor beta chains were read from a single sample in a study of blood T cells in healthy people across ages. TCRdb ran MiXCR on the 5' RACE reads and lists one entry per CDR3 protein. The table lists 1.2 million to 1.5 million distinct CDR3 sequences, around 39% of them singletons. Sequencing input: blood. Receptors were obtained from a woman aged 18-35 years in good health. CDR3s include the opening cysteine and the closing phenylalanine or tryptophan. Fields, in order: J gene, D gene, V gene, clone size, CDR3 DNA, CDR3 protein. A D gene is named only where the DNA matches it firmly. For some rows the clone size is stated as once, few or many, or as a class when expanded; others skip it.

j_call: TRBJ2-3
d_call: TRBD2
v_call: TRBV25-1
clone_size: -
cdr3_nt: TGTGCCAGCAGTGGAAGGCGGGGGGTTGCAGATACGCAGTATTTT
cdr3_aa: CASSGRRGVADTQYF

j_call: TRBJ2-3
d_call: TRBD1
v_call: TRBV2
clone_size: few
cdr3_nt: TGTGCCAGCAGGGCTAGGACAGGGAGCACAGATACGCAGTATTTT
cdr3_aa: CASRARTGSTDTQYF

j_call: TRBJ2-7
d_call: -
v_call: TRBV10-3
clone_size: -
cdr3_nt: TGTGCCATCCGGGAGGCCGGGACAGACTACGAGCAGTACTTC
cdr3_aa: CAIREAGTDYEQYF

j_call: TRBJ2-7
d_call: -
v_call: TRBV6-5
clone_size: -
cdr3_nt: TGTGCCAGCGCCGGGGCAAACTCCTACGAGCAGTACTTC
cdr3_aa: CASAGANSYEQYF

j_call: TRBJ2-1
d_call: -
v_call: TRBV20-1
clone_size: once
cdr3_nt: TGCAGTGCTAGTAACGGACAGTCAAGTTCCTACAATGAGCAGTTCTTC
cdr3_aa: CSASNGQSSSYNEQFF

j_call: TRBJ2-1
d_call: -
v_call: TRBV12-3/TRBV12-4
clone_size: few
cdr3_nt: TGTGCCAGCACCCATCCCCTGGCAGGGTACAATGAGCAGTTCTTC
cdr3_aa: CASTHPLAGYNEQFF

j_call: TRBJ2-3
d_call: TRBD2
v_call: TRBV6-5
clone_size: once
cdr3_nt: TGTGCCAGCAGTTACTGGCGGGGGGCCACAGATACGCAGTATTTT
cdr3_aa: CASSYWRGATDTQYF

j_call: TRBJ2-3
d_call: TRBD2
v_call: TRBV15
clone_size: -
cdr3_nt: TGTGCCACCAGCAGGGTTCTCTGGACTAGCGGGGACGTTACGCAGTATTTT
cdr3_aa: CATSRVLWTSGDVTQYF

j_call: TRBJ2-7
d_call: TRBD2
v_call: TRBV12-5
clone_size: few
cdr3_nt: TGTGCTAGTGGGAATAGCGGGTTCTCCTACAATGAGCAGTACTTC
cdr3_aa: CASGNSGFSYNEQYF

j_call: TRBJ2-1
d_call: TRBD2
v_call: TRBV19
clone_size: -
cdr3_nt: TGTGCCAGTAGTGGGCGGACTAGCGGGGCTATCTCCTACAATGAGCAGTTCTTC
cdr3_aa: CASSGRTSGAISYNEQFF

j_call: TRBJ2-3
d_call: -
v_call: TRBV12-3/TRBV12-4
clone_size: -
cdr3_nt: TGTGCCAGCAGTTTAGTGGCTCTCACAGATACGCAGTATTTT
cdr3_aa: CASSLVALTDTQYF

j_call: TRBJ1-4
d_call: TRBD1
v_call: TRBV12-3/TRBV12-4
clone_size: few
cdr3_nt: TGTGCCAGCAGCCTCCAGGCCGACAGGGTAGAGAAACTGTTTTTT
cdr3_aa: CASSLQADRVEKLFF

j_call: TRBJ1-1
d_call: TRBD1
v_call: TRBV30
clone_size: few
cdr3_nt: TGTGCCTGGGACAGGGGGTTGAACACTGAAGCTTTCTTT
cdr3_aa: CAWDRGLNTEAFF

j_call: TRBJ2-7
d_call: TRBD2
v_call: TRBV3-1
clone_size: many
cdr3_nt: TGTGCCAGCAGCCAAGGGACTAGCGGCCCATACGAGCAGTACTTC
cdr3_aa: CASSQGTSGPYEQYF

j_call: TRBJ2-1
d_call: TRBD2
v_call: TRBV4-1
clone_size: few
cdr3_nt: TGCGCCAGCAGGCGAGCGGGGGGGAATGAGCAGTTCTTC
cdr3_aa: CASRRAGGNEQFF

j_call: TRBJ2-5
d_call: TRBD1
v_call: TRBV20-1
clone_size: -
cdr3_nt: TGCAGTGCTAGAGGACAGAGACCGACAGGGGGATTTCGGGGTGAAGAGACCCAGTACTTC
cdr3_aa: CSARGQRPTGGFRGEETQYF

j_call: TRBJ2-5
d_call: -
v_call: TRBV5-1
clone_size: -
cdr3_nt: TGCGCCAGCAGCCCCTCGACCGTGGGAGAAGAGACCCAGTACTTC
cdr3_aa: CASSPSTVGEETQYF

j_call: TRBJ2-1
d_call: TRBD2
v_call: TRBV20-1
clone_size: few
cdr3_nt: TGCAGTGCCGTGGCCTACGTAGCGGGCGGCGGAAATGAGCAGTTCTTC
cdr3_aa: CSAVAYVAGGGNEQFF

j_call: TRBJ2-5
d_call: -
v_call: TRBV5-1
clone_size: few
cdr3_nt: TGCGCCAGCAGCTTGGGCTCAAGGAGTCGACAAGAGACCCAGTACTTC
cdr3_aa: CASSLGSRSRQETQYF

j_call: TRBJ2-3
d_call: -
v_call: TRBV28
clone_size: -
cdr3_nt: TGTGCCAGCAGTGTCCCTCCAACCGATACGCAGTATTTT
cdr3_aa: CASSVPPTDTQYF

j_call: TRBJ2-1
d_call: -
v_call: TRBV20-1
clone_size: -
cdr3_nt: TGCAGTCTCCCCGGGACTCGGGGATTGGGTGAGCAGTTCTTC
cdr3_aa: CSLPGTRGLGEQFF

j_call: TRBJ2-7
d_call: -
v_call: TRBV11-1
clone_size: few
cdr3_nt: TGTGCCAGCAGCTTAGTGAAGGGATACTACGAGCAGTACTTC
cdr3_aa: CASSLVKGYYEQYF

j_call: TRBJ2-1
d_call: -
v_call: TRBV29-1
clone_size: many
cdr3_nt: TGCAGCGTTGTGGAAGGGAGCAATGAGCAGTTCTTC
cdr3_aa: CSVVEGSNEQFF

j_call: TRBJ2-1
d_call: TRBD2
v_call: TRBV7-9
clone_size: -
cdr3_nt: TGTGCCAGCAGCACGGCGGGAGCCGGTTACAATGAGCAGTTCTTC
cdr3_aa: CASSTAGAGYNEQFF

j_call: TRBJ2-3
d_call: TRBD1
v_call: TRBV29-1
clone_size: -
cdr3_nt: TGCAGCGTCGGACAGGGGATAATCACAGATACGCAGTATTTT
cdr3_aa: CSVGQGIITDTQYF

j_call: TRBJ2-1
d_call: TRBD2
v_call: TRBV2
clone_size: -
cdr3_nt: TGTGCCAGTACTCAGGAACTGACTAGCGGCATCCTATACAATGAGCAGTTCTTC
cdr3_aa: CASTQELTSGILYNEQFF

j_call: TRBJ1-1
d_call: -
v_call: TRBV10-3
clone_size: -
cdr3_nt: TGTGCCATCAGTGGAGCGGGGGACACTGAAGCTTTCTTT
cdr3_aa: CAISGAGDTEAFF

j_call: TRBJ2-3
d_call: -
v_call: TRBV20-1
clone_size: few
cdr3_nt: TGCAGTGTGCGTTATCTTGGCGCAGATACGCAGTATTTT
cdr3_aa: CSVRYLGADTQYF

j_call: TRBJ2-2
d_call: -
v_call: TRBV7-9
clone_size: -
cdr3_nt: TGTGCCAGCATCTCTTCCGGGTGGAGAGGGAGCACCGGGGAGCTGTTTTTT
cdr3_aa: CASISSGWRGSTGELFF

j_call: TRBJ2-6
d_call: -
v_call: TRBV28
clone_size: few
cdr3_nt: TGTGCCAGCAGTTCAGCTCCCTCTGGGGCCAACGTCCTGACTTTC
cdr3_aa: CASSSAPSGANVLTF

j_call: TRBJ2-1
d_call: -
v_call: TRBV6-2/TRBV6-3
clone_size: few
cdr3_nt: TGTGCCAGCAGTTCCGGGACCTTGGGCTCCAATGAGCAGTTCTTC
cdr3_aa: CASSSGTLGSNEQFF

j_call: TRBJ2-1
d_call: TRBD2
v_call: TRBV27
clone_size: -
cdr3_nt: TGTGCCAGCAGTTTATCCTTTCCCGAGACTAGCCTGTATGAGCAGTTCTTC
cdr3_aa: CASSLSFPETSLYEQFF

j_call: TRBJ1-4
d_call: -
v_call: TRBV28
clone_size: -
cdr3_nt: TGTGCCAACAGTTCCGAGACAGGACCAAATGAAAAACTGTTTTTT
cdr3_aa: CANSSETGPNEKLFF

j_call: TRBJ2-7
d_call: -
v_call: TRBV10-3
clone_size: -
cdr3_nt: TGTGCCATCAGGTCGACTGCATACAATGAGCAGTACTTC
cdr3_aa: CAIRSTAYNEQYF

j_call: TRBJ2-3
d_call: -
v_call: TRBV9
clone_size: -
cdr3_nt: TGTGCCAGCAGTCCTCAGGGCTCTAGCACAGATACGCAGTATTTT
cdr3_aa: CASSPQGSSTDTQYF

j_call: TRBJ1-5
d_call: TRBD1
v_call: TRBV11-3
clone_size: -
cdr3_nt: TGTGCCAGCAGCTTAGCCCCCCGGGACAGTACTTCTAATAGCAATCAGCCCCAGCATTTT
cdr3_aa: CASSLAPRDSTSNSNQPQHF

j_call: TRBJ2-1
d_call: TRBD1
v_call: TRBV6-1
clone_size: few
cdr3_nt: TGTGCCAGCATACGGACAGGGAAGAGTGAGCAGTTCTTC
cdr3_aa: CASIRTGKSEQFF